The 24 T cell receptor beta chains presented below share a single source sample, sequenced in a study of OX40 agonist ivuxolimab in advanced cancers. The library relied on the immunoSEQ multiplex PCR assay. TCRdb retrieved this table from immuneACCESS and kept in-frame rearrangements only. Not all clones are present; in checked studies, unresolved V genes account for under half, and no reason is known for the remainder. The table for this sample lists roughly 48,000 clones; 75% to 85% of them were counted only once. The ten largest clonotypes hold 1% to 1.5% of the sample. The source was CD4+ or CD8+ T cells sorted from blood, collected in a trial of the OX40 agonist ivuxolimab. These receptor sequences come from an adult with an advanced solid tumor such as melanoma, head and neck, liver or kidney cancer.

The chain is built from TRBV21-1 and TRBJ2-3. TRBV21-1 is a pseudogene locus. This CDR3 is 16 amino acids long. CDR3 sequence: CASSKVTGPSADTQYF. Here the CDR3 DNA reads TGTGCCAGCAGCAAAGTTACGGGGCCAAGCGCGGATACGCAGTATTTT.

In nucleotides, the CDR3 is TGTGCCAGCAGCTCCCATTGGGGTTCACCCCTCCACTTT. This codes for CASSSHWGSPLHF. The chain links TRBV14 to TRBJ1-6, with unresolved D. This CDR3 has 13 residues. The germline V and J ends were trimmed by 5 bases and 9 bases, with 11 bases remaining between them. Germline CDR1 reads SGHDN; CDR2 reads FVKESK.

The chain joins TRBV5-5 to TRBJ1-1; no definite D call. Germline values: CDR1 SGHKS, CDR2 YYEKEE (reference sequence). CDR3 length: 14 amino acids. V shed 7 bases and J shed 1 base, with 14 bases lying between them. The CDR3 reads CASLVQATNTEAFF. The DNA for the CDR3 is TGTGCCAGCCTTGTGCAGGCGACGAACACTGAAGCTTTCTTT.

V gene TRBV25-1 combines with J gene TRBJ2-3; 11 positions agree with TRBD2. With V trimmed by 8 bases and J by 1 base, 5 bases remained unmatched. The CDR3 totals 15 residues. CDR1 is MGHDK and CDR2 is SYGVNS in the germline V gene. CDR3 sequence reads: CASRSGGAGTDTQYF. CDR3 DNA: TGTGCCAGCCGTAGCGGGGGGGCGGGCACAGATACGCAGTATTTT.

This clone was observed a single time. The V gene is TRBV4-1, the J gene TRBJ1-2, with 9 nucleotides matching TRBD1. From germline, CDR1 is MGHRA and CDR2 YSYEKL. The CDR3 totals 14 residues. Losses at the gene ends were 6 bases for V and 1 base for J; bases not matched to a gene: 3. CDR3 residues: CASSRDRDNYGYTF. In DNA form, the CDR3 reads TGCGCCAGCAGTCGGGACAGGGATAACTATGGCTACACCTTC.

J is TRBJ2-1 and V is TRBV19, with 10 bases matching TRBD2. V shed 4 bases and J 4 bases; nucleotides not matched to a gene: 10. The CDR3 loop spans 17 amino acids. Germline V gene sequence: CDR1 LNHDA, CDR2 SQIVND (reference sequence). The CDR3: CASSNIPSGGRYNEQFF. The CDR3 nucleotides read TGTGCCAGTAGTAACATTCCTAGCGGGGGAAGATACAATGAGCAGTTCTTC.

The chain recombines TRBV9 with TRBJ2-7; 14 bases fit TRBD2. Per the germline V gene, CDR1 is SGDLS and CDR2 is YYNGEE. The CDR3 is 17 residues long. V was clipped by 4 bases and J by 0 bases; unmatched bases: 6. CDR3 sequence: CASSRGLAGGSSYEQYF. The CDR3 bases are TGTGCCAGCAGCCGTGGACTAGCGGGGGGCTCCTCCTACGAGCAGTACTTC.

V and J are TRBV7-2 and TRBJ1-4, with D possibly TRBD1 on 6 matching bases. V lost 5 bases and J lost 3, with 7 bases in between. CDR1 SGHTA and CDR2 FQGNSA come from the germline V gene. This CDR3 contains 13 residues. CDR3 sequence reads: CASSGGPNEKLFF. DNA for the CDR3: TGTGCCAGCAGCGGGGGCCCTAATGAAAAACTGTTTTTT.

The chain carries TRBV7-9 and TRBJ1-1; 10 bases fit TRBD1. After removal of 7 bases from V and 6 bases from J, the junction contained 8 bases not matched to a gene. CDR3 length: 14 amino acids. From germline, CDR1 is SEHNR and CDR2 FQNEAQ (reference sequence). CDR3 nucleotides: TGTGCCAGCACCAAAAAGACAGGGGGCTCTGAAGCTTTCTTT. This gives the protein CASTKKTGGSEAFF.

In this sample, this clone turned up once. J is TRBJ2-3 and V is TRBV10-1; 8 bases are a match to TRBD2. Germline lookup yields CDR1 WNHNN and CDR2 SYGVQD (reference sequence). After removal of 2 bases from V and 5 bases from J, the junction contained 6 bases not matched to a gene. The CDR3 loop spans 15 amino acids. DNA of the CDR3: TGCGCCAGCAGTGAGAGAAGCGGGGGAATAGATACGCAGTATTTT. Translation: CASSERSGGIDTQYF.

The chain recombines TRBV19 with TRBJ2-3; no reliable D call. V was clipped by 3 bases and J by 0 bases, with 13 bases between them. Germline loops: CDR1 LNHDA, CDR2 SQIVND (reference sequence). The CDR3 consists of 16 residues. CDR3 bases: TGTGCCAGTAGTATCCGGCGGCAAGTCAGCACAGATACGCAGTATTTT. This gives the protein CASSIRRQVSTDTQYF.

The genes are TRBV7-3 and TRBJ1-6; D gene ambiguous. From germline, CDR1 is SGHTA and CDR2 FQGTGA. The CDR3 spans 14 residues. With 3 bases removed from V and 9 bases from J, the gap between germline ends came to 12 bases. CDR3 loop: CASSLGGFSSPLHF. The DNA for the CDR3 is TGTGCCAGCAGCTTGGGAGGGTTTAGTTCACCCCTCCACTTT.

The J gene is TRBJ1-3, the V gene TRBV6-6; D possibly corresponds to TRBD1 (5 bases). This CDR3 is built from 14 residues. Trimming shortened V by 2 bases and J by 3 bases, and 8 bases separated the two germline ends. Germline V CDR1 and CDR2: MNHNY, SVGAGI (reference sequence). CDR3 coding DNA: TGTGCCAGCAGTTACGTCCAGGGTGGAAACACCATATATTTT. It yields the protein CASSYVQGGNTIYF.

V and J are TRBV11-3 and TRBJ2-2, with a possible D match to TRBD2 (6 bases). The germline CDR1 and CDR2 sequences are SGHNT and YENEEA. The CDR3 runs 15 residues. Trimming pared 3 bases from V and 4 bases from J, leaving 12 bases between. The CDR3 sequence: CASSLGGVATGELFF. Here the CDR3 DNA reads TGTGCCAGCAGCTTGGGCGGGGTGGCCACCGGGGAGCTGTTTTTT.

This chain links TRBV15 with TRBJ2-5; D possibly uses TRBD1 or TRBD2 (7 bases each). The CDR3 is 14 residues long. The germline V and J ends were trimmed by 0 bases and 5 bases, with 10 bases remaining between them. CDR1 and CDR2 from the germline V gene are LNHNV and YYDKDF (reference sequence). The chain's CDR3 is CATSRDQGGETQYF. The CDR3 region has the DNA TGTGCCACCAGCAGAGATCAGGGGGGGGAGACCCAGTACTTC.

The CDR3 loop reads CASSLGWQAHEQYF. The CDR3 DNA reads as TGTGCCAGCAGCTTAGGCTGGCAGGCCCACGAGCAGTACTTC. V is TRBV7-9 and J is TRBJ2-7, with no clear D. Germline V CDR1 and CDR2: SEHNR, FQNEAQ (reference sequence). Between the trimmed V and J ends, which lost 1 base and 5 bases, there was a span of 12 bases. This CDR3 has 14 amino acids.

A few counts support this clone. The V call is TRBV11-2, the J call TRBJ2-6; D not certain. Trimming stripped 11 bases from V and 4 bases from J, with 15 bases between. Germline CDR1 SGHAT, CDR2 FQNNGV. This CDR3 spans 14 amino acids. The chain's CDR3 is CAGEEREGANVLTF. The DNA for the CDR3 is TGTGCCGGAGAAGAAAGAGAAGGGGCCAACGTCCTGACTTTC.

The V and J genes are TRBV6-5 and TRBJ1-1; tentatively, D is TRBD1 (5 bases). Between the trimmed V and J ends, which lost 6 bases and 6 bases, there was a span of 17 bases. The CDR3 runs to 14 residues. Germline CDR1 reads MNHEY; CDR2 reads SVGAGI. CDR3 amino acids: CASSLLGGGSEAFF. The CDR3 DNA follows: TGTGCCAGCAGCCTCTTGGGGGGAGGGTCTGAAGCTTTCTTT.

The gene calls are TRBV2 and TRBJ1-6, with 8 bases lining up with TRBD1. Trimming cost V 6 bases and J 7 bases; bases outside gene matches: 8. Germline CDR1 SNHLY, CDR2 FYNNEI. The CDR3 length is 15 residues. CDR3 coding DNA: TGTGCCAGCAGCTGGACAGGGTCAAGGAATTCACCCCTCCACTTT. Protein sequence: CASSWTGSRNSPLHF.

This clone was detected a few times. The CDR3 bases are TGTGCCAGCAAACGTCGCGAGCGGGTCACAGATACGCAGTATTTT. It specifies CASKRRERVTDTQYF. The genes are TRBV27 and TRBJ2-3; TRBD2 might be the D (6 bases). The length of the CDR3 is 15 residues. Per germline, CDR1 MNHEY and CDR2 SMNVEV (reference sequence). The germline V and J ends were trimmed by 7 bases and 2 bases, with 16 bases remaining between them.

This clone was seen a few times. V usage is TRBV15 and J usage is TRBJ2-5; 7 nucleotides align to TRBD2. The CDR3 is made up of 14 amino acids. Germline-derived CDR1 and CDR2 are LNHNV and YYDKDF (reference sequence). Germline trimming cut 0 bases from V and 4 bases from J; bases unmatched to any gene: 2. CDR3 sequence: CATSRDGTIETQYF. CDR3 bases: TGTGCCACCAGCAGAGATGGGACTATAGAGACCCAGTACTTC.

Concerning this clone itself: Germline is not matched at one junction end, which may reflect a read error. The V call is TRBV7-7, the J call TRBJ2-1; 12 bases line up with TRBD1. The CDR3 is 16 residues long. The germline CDR1 and CDR2 sequences are SSHAT and FNYEAQ (reference sequence). CDR3 DNA sequence: TGTGCTAGCAGCTTAGCGATGGGACAGGGGGCAGGTGAGCAGTTCTTC. It encodes CASSLAMGQGAGEQFF.

The chain carries TRBV7-2 and TRBJ2-3; D uncertain. The germline gives CDR1 SGHTA, CDR2 FQGNSA. The CDR3 spans 16 residues. V was pared by 5 bases and J by 4 bases, with 19 bases between. The DNA of the CDR3 is TGTGCCAGCAGCACCGGGTCCCAGCTAGGCGCAGATACGCAGTATTTT. Translating it yields CASSTGSQLGADTQYF.

This clone was seen a handful of times. V usage is TRBV11-2 and J usage is TRBJ1-2; TRBD1 is a possible D gene (6 bases). This CDR3 has 12 residues. Deletions cut 2 bases from V and 5 bases from J, with 6 bases between. Germline CDR1 SGHAT, CDR2 FQNNGV. The DNA of the CDR3 is TGTGCCAGCAGCTTACAGGGGTATGGCTACACCTTC. Protein sequence: CASSLQGYGYTF.